One and the same sample provided the 28 T cell receptor beta chains below, sequenced in a study of pediatric ulcerative colitis (dated by TCRdb to between 2018 and 2020). Library preparation used the immunoSEQ multiplex PCR assay. The immuneACCESS repertoire file appears here via TCRdb, limited to in-frame rearrangements. These files lack a portion of the clones; in checked studies, under half of the deficit traces to unresolved V genes, and the cause of the others is not known. Counted in this sample were 65,000 or so clones; 70% to 90% of them appeared once. The ten largest clones take up around 3% of the sample. Sequenced: blood. Receptors originate from a boy younger than 18 with severe ulcerative colitis.

The CDR3: CASSSGVYEQYF. CDR3 coding DNA: TGTGCCAGCAGCTCCGGGGTCTACGAGCAGTACTTC. The V gene is TRBV7-9, the J gene TRBJ2-7; the D gene is possibly TRBD2 (5 bases). Germline V gene data show CDR1 as SEHNR and CDR2 as FQNEAQ (reference sequence). This CDR3 is built from 12 residues. V gave up 4 bases and J gave up 3 bases, with 7 bases separating them.

The rearrangement uses TRBV5-6 and TRBJ2-1, with TRBD2 matching 10 bases. The V gene's germline CDR1 is SGHDT and CDR2 YYEEEE. This CDR3 spans 15 amino acids. The J segment lost 4 bases and the V segment lost 6 bases, leaving 7 bases of the junction unmatched. The CDR3 DNA is TGTGCCAGCACCACTGGACTAGCGGTTTACAATGAGCAGTTCTTC. This gives the protein CASTTGLAVYNEQFF.

The CDR3 DNA is TGTGCCAGCAGTGATCCCGACAGGGTGAACACTGAAGCTTTCTTT. Residues: CASSDPDRVNTEAFF. The chain is built from TRBV25-1 and TRBJ1-1, with 7 positions matching TRBD1. The V and J ends lost 3 bases and 0 bases, in that order; junction bases with no gene match: 4. This CDR3 region has 15 residues. Germline CDR1 MGHDK, CDR2 SYGVNS.

J is TRBJ1-5 and V is TRBV7-2; D not certain. Germline assignment: CDR1 SGHTA and CDR2 FQGNSA. V lost 5 bases, J lost 1 base, and 12 bases lay in between. The CDR3 runs 15 residues. CDR3 DNA: TGTGCCAGCAGCCTGGACCGACTAAGCAATCAGCCCCAGCATTTT. Its translation is CASSLDRLSNQPQHF.

The CDR3 nucleotides read TGTGCCAGCAGCCGGGACAGGGGCCAAGAGACCCAGTACTTC. This translates into CASSRDRGQETQYF. This chain links TRBV2 with TRBJ2-5; 10 bases agree with TRBD1. Germline trimming cut 6 bases from V and 1 base from J; bases unmatched to any gene: 2. The CDR3 has 14 amino acids. Germline-derived CDR1 and CDR2 are SNHLY and FYNNEI.

The chain employs TRBV5-4 and TRBJ1-2; TRBD1 might be the D (5 bases). CDR1 and CDR2 from the germline V gene are SGHNT and YYREEE (reference sequence). CDR3 length: 16 residues. The V end lost 6 bases, the J end lost 8 bases, and 26 bases lay between the germline ends. The CDR3 region is CASTQPGAGPTWGYTF. CDR3 DNA sequence: TGTGCCAGCACCCAACCCGGGGCAGGGCCGACTTGGGGCTACACCTTC.

This chain joins TRBV27 and TRBJ1-1; D possibly corresponds to TRBD1 (5 bases). Trimming left V 3 bases short and J 7 bases short, with 15 bases between. Looked up from germline, CDR1 is MNHEY and CDR2 is SMNVEV (reference sequence). The CDR3 consists of 14 residues. This CDR3 reads CASSFTWVGGEAFF. In nucleotides, the CDR3 is TGTGCCAGCAGTTTTACGTGGGTGGGGGGTGAAGCTTTCTTT.

V is TRBV18 and J is TRBJ1-5; D is unclear. CDR1 and CDR2 from the germline V gene are KGHSH and LQKENI. The CDR3 spans 12 residues. Trimming shortened V by 6 bases and J by 5 bases, and 8 bases separated the two germline ends. CDR3 amino acids: CASSSGDQPQHF. In nucleotides, the CDR3 is TGTGCCAGCTCGTCTGGGGATCAGCCCCAGCATTTT.

This clone showed up just a few times. The rearrangement links TRBV12-5 to TRBJ1-1; no firm D call. The CDR3 spans 13 residues. CDR1 is LGHNT and CDR2 is FRNRAP in the germline V gene. V was shortened by 1 base and J by 6 bases, with 9 bases between the two germline ends. This CDR3 is CASGLDRLAEAFF. DNA for the CDR3: TGTGCTAGTGGTTTGGACCGCTTAGCTGAAGCTTTCTTT.

The chain couples TRBV13 to TRBJ2-1; 9 bases agree with TRBD1. The V gene's germline CDR1 is PRHDT and CDR2 FYEKMQ (reference sequence). V was clipped by 5 bases and J by 5 bases; unmatched bases: 4. The length of the CDR3 is 14 residues. CDR3 protein: CASSPGQGHNEQFF. The DNA of the CDR3 is TGTGCCAGCAGCCCGGGACAGGGACACAATGAGCAGTTCTTC. The whole variable domain, remainder taken from reference TRBV13 and TRBJ2-1, is AAGVIQSPRHLIKEKRETATLKCYPIPRHDTVYWYQQGPGQDPQFLISFYEKMQSDKGSIPDRFSAQQFSDYHSELNMSSLELGDSALYFCASSPGQGHNEQFFGPGTRLTVL.

The chain employs TRBV18 and TRBJ2-7; 9 positions match TRBD2. CDR1 KGHSH and CDR2 LQKENI come from the germline V gene. Trimming took 8 bases from V and 3 from J; bases not matched to a gene: 8. The CDR3 extends over 14 amino acids. The CDR3 spells CASTGQRGDYEQYF. The CDR3 coding sequence is TGTGCCAGCACAGGACAGCGGGGGGACTACGAGCAGTACTTC. Complete variable domain (other parts from reference TRBV18 and TRBJ2-7): NAGVMQNPRHLVRRRGQEARLRCSPMKGHSHVYWYRQLPEEGLKFMVYLQKENIIDESGMPKERFSAEFPKEGPSILRIQQVVRGDSAAYFCASTGQRGDYEQYFGPGTRLTVT.

The rearrangement joins TRBV10-3 to TRBJ1-1; D is unclear. With 2 bases removed from V and 1 base from J, the gap between germline ends came to 8 bases. CDR1 is ENHRY and CDR2 is SYGVKD in the germline V gene. The CDR3 is 14 residues long. CDR3 loop: CAISEGGGNTEAFF. DNA of the CDR3: TGTGCCATCAGTGAGGGCGGAGGGAACACTGAAGCTTTCTTT.

V and J are TRBV10-2 and TRBJ1-1; tentatively, D is TRBD1 (5 bases). The germline gives CDR1 WSHSY, CDR2 SAAADI. V lost 5 bases and J lost 0, with 22 bases in between. The CDR3 has 18 amino acids. Here the CDR3 DNA reads TGCGCCAGCAGTTTCCCCCCGGGCGTTGGGGCTTTGAACACTGAAGCTTTCTTT. This translates into CASSFPPGVGALNTEAFF.

V and J are TRBV4-1 and TRBJ2-7; TRBD1 aligns across 7 bases. There are 14 residues in the CDR3. In germline, CDR1 is MGHRA, CDR2 YSYEKL. Germline trimming cut 4 bases from V and 3 bases from J; bases unmatched to any gene: 6. CDR3 sequence (DNA): TGCGCCAGCAGCCCGGGACAGATGGTCTACGAGCAGTACTTC. It encodes CASSPGQMVYEQYF.

V usage is TRBV27 and J usage is TRBJ2-1; D unresolved. This CDR3 is 11 amino acids long. V was cut by 4 bases and J by 4 bases, with 2 bases left in between. Germline assignment: CDR1 MNHEY and CDR2 SMNVEV (reference sequence). CDR3 bases: TGTGCCAGCAGTTATTACAATGAGCAGTTCTTC. Protein: CASSYYNEQFF.

This chain links TRBV1 with TRBJ2-3; no check of the table's D call, TRBD1, against the DNA was made. TRBV1 is a pseudogene. The CDR3 sequence is 18 residues long. CDR3 amino acids: CTSSQDPKQEKSTDTQYF. Here the CDR3 DNA reads TGCACCAGCAGCCAAGATCCGAAGCAGGAAAAGAGCACAGATACGCAGTATTTT.

The CDR3 loop reads CASSQTPGGSGNTGELFF. In nucleotides, the CDR3 is TGTGCCAGCAGCCAAACCCCGGGTGGGAGTGGGAACACCGGGGAGCTGTTTTTT. V gene TRBV13 combines with J gene TRBJ2-2; D is perhaps TRBD2 (5 bases). Trimming pared 5 bases from V and 1 base from J, leaving 20 bases between. The CDR3 covers 18 residues. Germline V gives CDR1 PRHDT, CDR2 FYEKMQ (reference sequence).

V usage is TRBV14 and J usage is TRBJ2-7, with TRBD2 matching 12 bases. The junction had 6 bases not matched to a gene; V was cut back by 5 bases and J by 7 bases. The CDR3 is 14 amino acids. Germline V gives CDR1 SGHDN, CDR2 FVKESK. CDR3 sequence (DNA): TGTGCCAGCAGCAGACTAGCGGGAGTCTGGGAGCAGTACTTC. Translation: CASSRLAGVWEQYF.

This chain links TRBV7-9 with TRBJ1-1, with D perhaps TRBD1 (6 bases). The CDR3 has 14 residues. Looked up from germline, CDR1 is SEHNR and CDR2 is FQNEAQ (reference sequence). V lost 1 base and J 6 bases, leaving 12 bases between the germline ends. CDR3 coding DNA: TGTGCCAGCAGCTTAGGTGGGGGCCCGGCTGAAGCTTTCTTT. It codes for CASSLGGGPAEAFF.

The chain recombines TRBV5-4 with TRBJ2-4; 8 nucleotides match TRBD2. The CDR3 is 14 amino acids. The junction had 6 bases not matched to a gene; V was cut back by 4 bases and J by 6 bases. CDR1 and CDR2 from the germline V gene are SGHNT and YYREEE (reference sequence). CDR3 protein: CASSTGGPGNIQYF. The CDR3 DNA follows: TGTGCCAGCAGCACGGGAGGGCCGGGAAACATTCAGTACTTC.

The chain links TRBV19 to TRBJ2-7, with TRBD2 matching over 10 bases. Germline V gene data show CDR1 as LNHDA and CDR2 as SQIVND (reference sequence). There are 14 residues in the CDR3. J lost 8 bases, V lost 3 bases, and 7 bases had no gene match. The CDR3 region is CASSIGLAAWKQYF. The CDR3 region has the DNA TGTGCCAGTAGTATCGGACTAGCGGCCTGGAAGCAGTACTTC.

The chain couples TRBV6-5 to TRBJ1-1; possible D gene TRBD1, 5 bases. Germline V gives CDR1 MNHEY, CDR2 SVGAGI. CDR3 size: 14 residues. V lost 0 bases to trimming and J lost 8 bases, with 13 bases between them. For the CDR3, the DNA is TGTGCCAGCAGTTACTCCCTACAGGACCCCGAAGCTTTCTTT. It translates to CASSYSLQDPEAFF.

This chain uses TRBV18 with TRBJ2-5, with D unclear. The CDR3 has 14 amino acids. V was pared by 5 bases and J by 4 bases, with 14 bases between. Germline V lookup: CDR1 KGHSH, CDR2 LQKENI. The CDR3 DNA follows: TGTGCCAGCTCATTGACCGGTTTGGGAGAGACCCAGTACTTC. Translation gives CASSLTGLGETQYF.

V and J are TRBV6-5 and TRBJ2-7; 7 nucleotides match TRBD1. Per the germline V gene, CDR1 is MNHEY and CDR2 is SVGAGI. Trimming removed 2 bases from V and 2 bases from J; junction bases left unmatched: 6. This CDR3 is built from 15 residues. The CDR3 is CASSYPGTETYEQYF. DNA for the CDR3: TGTGCCAGCAGTTACCCTGGGACAGAAACCTACGAGCAGTACTTC.

The chain joins TRBV27 to TRBJ2-7; unclear D gene. In germline, CDR1 is MNHEY, CDR2 SMNVEV (reference sequence). The ends were cut back, 2 bases at V and 0 bases at J, with 14 bases in the middle. The CDR3 runs 16 residues. CDR3 in amino acids: CASSLQMSLSSYEQYF. DNA for the CDR3: TGTGCCAGCAGTTTACAAATGAGTCTGAGCTCCTACGAGCAGTACTTC.

V gene TRBV18 combines with J gene TRBJ1-2; possible D gene TRBD1, 6 bases. Germline CDR1 is KGHSH and CDR2 is LQKENI. The CDR3 is 14 amino acids. Trimming pared 3 bases from V and 4 bases from J, leaving 12 bases between. CDR3 DNA sequence: TGTGCCAGCTCACCGGCAGGGGAAGCCTATGGCTACACCTTC. Translating it yields CASSPAGEAYGYTF. The full variable domain, with the rest looked up from reference TRBV18 and TRBJ1-2, is NAGVMQNPRHLVRRRGQEARLRCSPMKGHSHVYWYRQLPEEGLKFMVYLQKENIIDESGMPKERFSAEFPKEGPSILRIQQVVRGDSAAYFCASSPAGEAYGYTFGSGTRLTVV.

J is TRBJ2-7 and V is TRBV5-4, with 7 bases identical to TRBD1. Germline assignment: CDR1 SGHNT and CDR2 YYREEE (reference sequence). V trimming: 3 bases; J trimming: 2 bases; junction bases outside the gene matches: 8. This CDR3 is 15 amino acids long. The DNA for the CDR3 is TGTGCCAGCAGCTACGACAGGGCTAAAGCCTACGAGCAGTACTTC. Translation: CASSYDRAKAYEQYF.

This clone was detected once. This chain joins TRBV18 and TRBJ2-2, with 9 bases lining up with TRBD1. The CDR3 spans 17 residues. Germline V gene lookup returns CDR1 KGHSH and CDR2 LQKENI. The V and J ends lost 3 bases and 5 bases, in that order; junction bases with no gene match: 10. This CDR3 is CASSPMDRGVTTGELFF. CDR3 nucleotides: TGTGCCAGCTCACCCATGGACAGGGGAGTTACAACCGGGGAGCTGTTTTTT.